This T cell receptor beta chain derives from a study of blood T cell repertoires in COVID-19. Overall study context: The samples span acute and convalescent COVID-19 from the United States, Italy and Spain. Sources were T cells, B-cell-depleted T cells, or PBMCs; the material itself was cDNA or gDNA.

Authors' data handling: Quantification of nucleated cells was approximated via reference gene primer amplification. Data came from immunoSEQ multiplex PCR; TCRdb stores just in-frame clones and leaves some out. That table gives V, J and clone size, and the DNA gave D and trimming. The data contain 90,000 to 130,000 clones, approximately 83% of them seen just once; the ten biggest clones take up approximately 0.75%. The CDR3 contains 16 residues. Germline V CDR1 and CDR2: LGHDT, YNNKEL (reference sequence). Losses at the gene ends were 4 bases for V and 4 bases for J; bases not matched to a gene: 8. This receptor was obtained from a woman aged 70-85 years with acute or convalescent COVID-19. The source material was peripheral blood. V is TRBV3-1 (or the pseudogene TRBV3-2) and J is TRBJ1-2, with 11 bases fitting TRBD1. CDR3 DNA sequence: TGTGCCAGCAGCCCCCTATCGGGACAGGGGGTCTATGGCTACACCTTC. It yields the protein CASSPLSGQGVYGYTF.